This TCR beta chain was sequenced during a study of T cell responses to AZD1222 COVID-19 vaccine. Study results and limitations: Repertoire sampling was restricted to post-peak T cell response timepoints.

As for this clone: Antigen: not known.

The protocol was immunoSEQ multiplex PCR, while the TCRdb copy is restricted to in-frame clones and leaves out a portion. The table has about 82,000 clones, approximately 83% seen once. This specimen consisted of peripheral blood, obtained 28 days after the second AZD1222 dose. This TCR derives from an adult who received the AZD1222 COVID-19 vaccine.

CDR3 residues: CATEQGIQNTEAFF. DNA of the CDR3: TGTGCCACCGAGCAGGGGATACAAAACACTGAAGCTTTCTTT. The chain joins TRBV5-8 to TRBJ1-1; perhaps TRBD1 as D (6 bases). There are 14 residues in the CDR3. V lost 9 bases to trimming and J lost 2 bases, with 17 bases between them. CDR1 and CDR2 (germline): SGHTS, YDEGEE.